Below are 27 T cell receptor beta chains sequenced from a single sample in a study of cytomegalovirus exposure and HLA in healthy donors. The PCR made use of 60 Vbeta and 13 Jbeta primers. Only in-frame clones appear in the TCRdb table, and some are missing; sequencing was by immunoSEQ multiplex PCR. The table lists 150,000 to 200,000 clones, around 78% of them singletons, with 2% to 2.5% in the top ten. Specimen: PBMCs. Receptors originate from a woman younger than 45 in good health and CMV-seropositive.

The V call is TRBV5-1, the J call TRBJ2-1; 9 bases match TRBD1. The CDR3 loop spans 15 amino acids. Germline-derived CDR1 and CDR2 are SGHRS and YFSETQ. The ends lost 3 bases at V and 2 bases at J; junction bases unmatched: 3. This chain's CDR3 is CASSSGTGPYNEQFF. The DNA for the CDR3 is TGCGCCAGCAGCTCCGGGACAGGGCCCTACAATGAGCAGTTCTTC.

In this sample, this clone turned up a few times. The chain employs TRBV4-1 and TRBJ2-3, with D hard to call. V lost 3 bases and J lost 4, with 8 bases in between. The germline gives CDR1 MGHRA, CDR2 YSYEKL. The CDR3 consists of 13 residues. The CDR3 DNA follows: TGCGCCAGCAGCCATGAACCGGCAGATACGCAGTATTTT. Its translation is CASSHEPADTQYF.

The chain joins TRBV30 to TRBJ1-2, with 9 bases identical to TRBD1. The CDR3 runs 13 residues. Trimming cost V 0 bases and J 7 bases; bases outside gene matches: 3. Germline V gene lookup returns CDR1 GTSNPN and CDR2 SVGIG (reference sequence). DNA for the CDR3: TGTGCCTGGAGTGTACAGGGGGCGACTGGCTACACCTTC. Encoded protein: CAWSVQGATGYTF. The whole variable domain, remainder taken from reference TRBV30 and TRBJ1-2, is SQTIHQWPATLVQPVGSPLSLECTVEGTSNPNLYWYRQAAGRGLQLLFYSVGIGQISSEVPQNLSASRPQDRQFILSSKKLLLSDSGFYLCAWSVQGATGYTFGSGTRLTVV.

The chain has TRBV27 and TRBJ2-7, with TRBD2 identical over 9 bases. The ends lost 2 bases at V and 9 bases at J; junction bases unmatched: 5. Looked up from germline, CDR1 is MNHEY and CDR2 is SMNVEV (reference sequence). The CDR3 loop spans 13 amino acids. CDR3 protein: CASSLRTSVGQYF. The CDR3 DNA reads TGTGCCAGCAGTTTAAGGACTAGCGTCGGGCAGTACTTC.

The J gene is TRBJ1-5, the V gene TRBV9; maybe TRBD1 (5 bases). Germline CDR1 reads SGDLS; CDR2 reads YYNGEE. Trimming left V 4 bases short and J 1 base short, with 6 bases between. This CDR3 is built from 13 residues. DNA of the CDR3: TGTGCCAGCAGCCCAGGGAGCAATCAGCCCCAGCATTTT. Residues: CASSPGSNQPQHF.

The rearrangement joins TRBV5-6 to TRBJ2-6; possible D gene TRBD2, 6 bases. The CDR3 spans 18 residues. Deletions cut 0 bases from V and 0 bases from J, with 13 bases between. Germline values: CDR1 SGHDT, CDR2 YYEEEE. The CDR3 DNA is TGTGCCAGCAGCTTGGGTACGGGGGTGATCTCTGGGGCCAACGTCCTGACTTTC. Protein: CASSLGTGVISGANVLTF.

Only a few counts were recorded for this clone. The chain employs TRBV4-3 and TRBJ1-2; D gene ambiguous. This CDR3 comprises 14 residues. The germline V gene has CDR1 LGHNA and CDR2 YSLEER. V lost 1 base and J lost 9, with 15 bases in between. As DNA, the CDR3 is TGCGCCAGCAGCCAAGGAACCCTCTATCCGAGCTACACCTTC. It yields the protein CASSQGTLYPSYTF.

The chain recombines TRBV10-3 with TRBJ1-1; D ambiguous. The CDR3 spans 11 residues. Germline CDR1 and CDR2: ENHRY and SYGVKD. Trimming removed 4 bases from V and 7 bases from J, with 7 bases in between. The CDR3 reads CAISGGVEAFF. The DNA of the CDR3 is TGTGCCATCAGTGGGGGAGTTGAAGCTTTCTTT.

The chain recombines TRBV4-3 with TRBJ1-1; D unresolved. V was cut by 5 bases and J by 1 base, with 11 bases left in between. Looked up from germline, CDR1 is LGHNA and CDR2 is YSLEER. The CDR3 is made up of 14 amino acids. This CDR3 is CASSFSYGNTEAFF. The DNA of the CDR3 is TGCGCCAGCAGCTTCAGTTATGGGAACACTGAAGCTTTCTTT.

The chain is built from TRBV6-5 and TRBJ1-1; unclear D gene. CDR3 size: 13 residues. The germline V gene has CDR1 MNHEY and CDR2 SVGAGI. Trimming left V 6 bases short and J 0 bases short, with 8 bases between. The CDR3 DNA follows: TGTGCCAGCAGGCGGGTCTTGAACACTGAAGCTTTCTTT. It yields the protein CASRRVLNTEAFF.

The chain combines TRBV30 with TRBJ2-5; 7 bases line up with TRBD1. Trimming at V came to 5 bases and at J to 7 bases, leaving 16 bases not matched to a gene. The germline V gene has CDR1 GTSNPN and CDR2 SVGIG (reference sequence). The CDR3 loop spans 15 amino acids. CDR3 region: CAWGRQGELGGTQYF. CDR3 coding DNA: TGTGCCTGGGGCAGACAGGGCGAGCTAGGGGGGACCCAGTACTTC.

This clone was detected only once. J is TRBJ1-5 and V is TRBV6-5; maybe TRBD1 (5 bases). The V gene's germline CDR1 is MNHEY and CDR2 SVGAGI. This CDR3 has 14 amino acids. V was trimmed by 8 bases and J by 1 base, leaving 12 bases between them. The CDR3 region has the DNA TGTGCCAGCTGGGGGGGAAGAAGCAATCAGCCCCAGCATTTT. Protein product: CASWGGRSNQPQHF.

J is TRBJ1-1 and V is TRBV7-9; D not certain. This CDR3 contains 12 residues. V was clipped by 1 base and J by 11 bases, with 11 bases between them. Germline CDR1 is SEHNR and CDR2 is FQNEAQ (reference sequence). The CDR3 DNA sequence: TGTGCCAGCAGCTTAGAAGGGAGTTCGGCTTTCTTT. As protein: CASSLEGSSAFF.

The CDR3 protein is CASSLVEQRNTEAFF. CDR3 in DNA: TGCGCCAGCAGCTTGGTGGAACAGAGGAACACTGAAGCTTTCTTT. The rearrangement joins TRBV5-1 to TRBJ1-1; D uncertain. Per the germline V gene, CDR1 is SGHRS and CDR2 is YFSETQ. The CDR3 length is 15 residues. Between the trimmed V and J ends, which lost 0 bases and 1 base, there was a span of 10 bases.

The rearrangement joins TRBV9 to TRBJ2-1; the D gene is possibly TRBD2 (6 bases). Germline V gene data show CDR1 as SGDLS and CDR2 as YYNGEE. V was cut by 3 bases and J by 2 bases, with 6 bases left in between. The CDR3 spans 13 residues. CDR3 DNA sequence: TGTGCCAGCAGCGCGGGGGCCTACAATGAGCAGTTCTTC. Protein: CASSAGAYNEQFF.

This clone was observed a single time. The chain uses TRBV2 and TRBJ2-7; 9 nucleotides match TRBD2. V lost 6 bases and J lost 7; bases outside the gene matches: 10. This CDR3 has 14 amino acids. Germline V gene lookup returns CDR1 SNHLY and CDR2 FYNNEI. The chain's CDR3 is CASRGLATSSEQYF. The DNA of the CDR3 is TGTGCCAGCAGGGGACTAGCCACCTCTTCGGAGCAGTACTTC.

The chain combines TRBV10-3 with TRBJ1-5; the D is unclear. The CDR3 runs to 13 residues. Germline V gene sequence: CDR1 ENHRY, CDR2 SYGVKD. V was shortened by 2 bases and J by 4 bases, with 6 bases between the two germline ends. The CDR3 sequence is CAISELLNQPQHF. CDR3 nucleotide sequence: TGTGCCATCAGTGAGCTTCTAAATCAGCCCCAGCATTTT.

The chain recombines TRBV7-2 with TRBJ2-7; the D is unclear. This CDR3 has 13 amino acids. Per the germline V gene, CDR1 is SGHTA and CDR2 is FQGNSA. V lost 0 bases and J 3 bases, leaving 6 bases between the germline ends. Here the CDR3 DNA reads TGTGCCAGCAGCTTAGCCTCCCTCTACGAGCAGTACTTC. As protein: CASSLASLYEQYF.

This clone was detected once. The chain couples TRBV2 to TRBJ1-1; D is ambiguous. The CDR3 runs 13 residues. Trimming cost V 3 bases and J 1 base, with 6 bases left between them. In germline, CDR1 is SNHLY, CDR2 FYNNEI. The CDR3 DNA follows: TGTGCCAGCAGTGATGAGAAGAACACTGAAGCTTTCTTT. It encodes CASSDEKNTEAFF.

This clone was seen more than once but under ten times. The chain has TRBV19 and TRBJ1-2; perhaps TRBD1 as D (6 bases). Germline V gene lookup returns CDR1 LNHDA and CDR2 SQIVND (reference sequence). There are 14 residues in the CDR3. Trimming took 8 bases from V and 5 from J, leaving 18 bases between them. CDR3 sequence reads: CASSLQGRGYGYTF. DNA for the CDR3: TGTGCCAGTTCCTTACAGGGAAGGGGATATGGCTACACCTTC.

The gene calls are TRBV4-1 and TRBJ2-1; TRBD2 aligns across 7 bases. Germline V gene sequence: CDR1 MGHRA, CDR2 YSYEKL. After removal of 5 bases from V and 5 bases from J, the junction contained 9 bases not matched to a gene. The CDR3 has 15 amino acids. The CDR3 nucleotides are TGCGCCAGCAGCTACCCCGGGACTACTCACAATGAGCAGTTCTTC. It codes for CASSYPGTTHNEQFF.

CDR3 nucleotide sequence: TGTGCCATCAGTGGTTTAATGAACACTGAAGCTTTCTTT. Translating gives CAISGLMNTEAFF. The chain joins TRBV10-3 to TRBJ1-1; no clear D gene. Germline V gives CDR1 ENHRY, CDR2 SYGVKD. The CDR3 consists of 13 residues. V was pared by 4 bases and J by 0 bases, with 6 bases between.

The genes are TRBV2 and TRBJ2-2; 9 bases line up with TRBD1. Germline V gene data show CDR1 as SNHLY and CDR2 as FYNNEI. The V and J ends lost 5 bases and 4 bases, in that order; junction bases with no gene match: 11. CDR3 size: 17 residues. In DNA form, the CDR3 reads TGTGCCAGCAGTCGGACCGGGACAGGGTTTATCACCGGGGAGCTGTTTTTT. This codes for CASSRTGTGFITGELFF. The full variable domain, its missing parts supplied by reference TRBV2 and TRBJ2-2, is EPEVTQTPSHQVTQMGQEVILRCVPISNHLYFYWYRQILGQKVEFLVSFYNNEISEKSEIFDDQFSVERPDGSNFTLKIRSTKLEDSAMYFCASSRTGTGFITGELFFGEGSRLTVL.

The gene calls are TRBV27 and TRBJ2-1; no reliable D call. The CDR3 totals 15 residues. Trimming stripped 10 bases from V and 7 bases from J, with 23 bases between. Germline V gives CDR1 MNHEY, CDR2 SMNVEV (reference sequence). The CDR3 loop reads CATSRLDPAINEQFF. CDR3 sequence (DNA): TGTGCCACCTCGAGACTCGACCCAGCAATAAATGAGCAGTTCTTC.

This chain joins TRBV5-1 and TRBJ1-1; 9 bases map to TRBD1. The CDR3 runs to 15 residues. The germline V gene encodes CDR1 SGHRS and CDR2 YFSETQ. V shed 4 bases, J shed 1 base, and the junction held 5 bases outside the gene matches. This CDR3 is CASSRLDRGNTEAFF. The DNA for the CDR3 is TGCGCCAGCAGCCGATTGGACAGGGGGAACACTGAAGCTTTCTTT.

The count of this clone is one. The chain carries TRBV2 and TRBJ2-1, with TRBD2 as a possible D gene (5 bases). Germline CDR1 reads SNHLY; CDR2 reads FYNNEI. This CDR3 spans 14 amino acids. Trimming left V 4 bases short and J 5 bases short, with 12 bases between. CDR3 bases: TGTGCCAGCAGTGCCCAGCGGCAAAACAATGAGCAGTTCTTC. Translation gives CASSAQRQNNEQFF.

This clone was detected only a few times. Other DNA variants within this sample encode the same CDR3. The chain's CDR3 is CAWSAGLNYGYTF. In DNA form, the CDR3 reads TGTGCCTGGAGCGCAGGCCTAAACTATGGCTACACCTTC. The chain couples TRBV30 to TRBJ1-2; D is uncertain. The CDR3 runs 13 residues. Germline V gene sequence: CDR1 GTSNPN, CDR2 SVGIG (reference sequence). The ends were cut back, 3 bases at V and 2 bases at J, with 10 bases in the middle.